This T cell receptor beta chain comes out of a study of T-cell memory formation after mild COVID-19. With 4 bases removed from V and 5 bases from J, the gap between germline ends came to 14 bases. Germline assignment: CDR1 SGHTA and CDR2 FQGTGA. CDR3 length: 14 amino acids. This clonotype occurred a few times. The 5'RACE method, run with constant-segment primers, produced TCR alpha and TCR beta cDNA libraries (carrying sample barcodes and UMIs). MiXCR, applied by TCRdb to the 5' RACE reads, yields one record per CDR3 protein. The table has around 390,000 distinct CDR3 sequences, 16% seen once. This receptor was taken from a young man who had mild COVID-19 (a few samples of this study predate the infection). Cell type and time point are not known. Sequenced material: PBMCs or a T cell subset sorted from them (not recorded which). The rearrangement uses TRBV7-3 and TRBJ2-5; D is ambiguous. In DNA, the CDR3 is TGTGCCAGCAGCTCTTTCGGAATGGGGGAGACCCAGTACTTC. Its protein product is CASSSFGMGETQYF. Looking up the rest from reference TRBV7-3 and TRBJ2-5 gives the full variable domain: GAGVSQTPSNKVTEKGKYVELRCDPISGHTALYWYRQSLGQGPEFLIYFQGTGAADDSGLPNDRFFAVRPEGSVSTLKIQRTERGDSAVYLCASSSFGMGETQYFGPGTRLLVL.